This passage covers 9 T cell receptor beta chains from one sample sequenced in a study of technical replicates of blood from several donors. Assay used: immunoSEQ multiplex PCR; TCRdb lists only in-frame clones, some missing. There are around 95,000 clones in the sample; 85% to 95% occur only once, and about 0.25% lies in the top ten. Source material: T cells isolated from PBMCs. The receptors originated from a human donor in good health.

The CDR3 DNA follows: TGTGCCAGTATGGACAGACCTAATGAAAAACTGTTTTTT. It codes for CASMDRPNEKLFF. This chain uses TRBV19 with TRBJ1-4; the D gene is possibly TRBD1 (6 bases). The CDR3 is made up of 13 amino acids. Deletions cut 7 bases from V and 3 bases from J, with 9 bases between. Germline assignment: CDR1 LNHDA and CDR2 SQIVND (reference sequence).

The V call is TRBV9, the J call TRBJ2-7, with a possible D match to TRBD2 (5 bases). The ends were cut back, 4 bases at V and 4 bases at J, with 15 bases in the middle. This CDR3 has 14 amino acids. From germline, CDR1 is SGDLS and CDR2 YYNGEE. CDR3 in amino acids: CASSPSGLTYEQYF. CDR3 DNA: TGTGCCAGCAGCCCCAGCGGACTCACGTACGAGCAGTACTTC. The whole variable domain, remainder taken from reference TRBV9 and TRBJ2-7, is DSGVTQTPKHLITATGQRVTLRCSPRSGDLSVYWYQQSLDQGLQFLIQYYNGEERAKGNILERFSAQQFPDLHSELNLSSLELGDSALYFCASSPSGLTYEQYFGPGTRLTVT.

The V and J genes are TRBV19 and TRBJ2-3; D ambiguous. Germline V gene sequence: CDR1 LNHDA, CDR2 SQIVND (reference sequence). The V gene lost 3 bases and the J gene lost 1 base, with 8 bases spanning the gap. The CDR3 length is 14 residues. CDR3 nucleotide sequence: TGTGCCAGTAGTATGTTCCTTCGCACAGATACGCAGTATTTT. Protein sequence: CASSMFLRTDTQYF.

This clone was observed once. V is TRBV10-2 and J is TRBJ1-5; 9 nucleotides align to TRBD1. This CDR3 is 15 amino acids long. Trimming at V came to 6 bases and at J to 4 bases, leaving 7 bases not matched to a gene. Germline values: CDR1 WSHSY, CDR2 SAAADI. CDR3 sequence (DNA): TGCGCCAGCAGATTATCCGGGACAGGGAATCAGCCCCAGCATTTT. Encoded protein: CASRLSGTGNQPQHF.

V is TRBV25-1 and J is TRBJ1-3; D remains unclear. V lost 5 bases to trimming and J lost 6 bases, with 5 bases between them. Germline-derived CDR1 and CDR2 are MGHDK and SYGVNS. This CDR3 is 11 amino acids long. The CDR3 spells CASSKLNTIYF. The CDR3, as DNA: TGTGCCAGCAGTAAGCTAAACACCATATATTTT.

This clone showed up just once. The V gene is TRBV19, the J gene TRBJ1-2; 9 bases align to TRBD1. V trimming: 7 bases; J trimming: 8 bases; junction bases outside the gene matches: 14. There are 15 residues in the CDR3. CDR1 is LNHDA, CDR2 SQIVND, per germline (reference sequence). The DNA for the CDR3 is TGTGCCAGTACTAATTACAGGGGGCGGTTAGGGGGCTACACCTTC. Translated, it gives CASTNYRGRLGGYTF.

This sequence joins TRBV7-9 and TRBJ1-5, with TRBD1 as a possible D gene (6 bases). Per germline, CDR1 SEHNR and CDR2 FQNEAQ (reference sequence). The CDR3 sequence is 14 residues long. Trimming pared 3 bases from V and 7 bases from J, leaving 13 bases between. For the CDR3, the DNA is TGTGCCAGCAGCTTCCCAGGGGATCGGCAGCCCCAGCATTTT. Translation gives CASSFPGDRQPQHF.

The chain recombines TRBV7-9 with TRBJ2-7; the D gene is possibly TRBD2 (6 bases). V was pared by 5 bases and J by 6 bases, with 8 bases between. Looked up from germline, CDR1 is SEHNR and CDR2 is FQNEAQ (reference sequence). The CDR3 loop spans 11 amino acids. The CDR3 bases are TGTGCCAGCAGCACGGGACTCGAGCAGTACTTC. This codes for CASSTGLEQYF.

This chain joins TRBV7-2 and TRBJ2-7; no clear D gene. V was clipped by 3 bases and J by 6 bases, with 15 bases between them. Germline lookup yields CDR1 SGHTA and CDR2 FQGNSA. CDR3 length: 14 residues. CDR3 sequence: CASSFLAVPSEQYF. CDR3 DNA: TGTGCCAGCAGCTTCCTTGCGGTGCCCTCCGAGCAGTACTTC. Full variable domain (outside the CDR3, taken from reference TRBV7-2 and TRBJ2-7): GAGVSQSPSNKVTEKGKDVELRCDPISGHTALYWYRQSLGQGLEFLIYFQGNSAPDKSGLPSDRFSAERTGGSVSTLTIQRTQQEDSAVYLCASSFLAVPSEQYFGPGTRLTVT.